This TCR beta chain was recovered during a study of Graves' ophthalmopathy and Graves' hyperthyroidism. RNA served as the template for amplifying TCR beta CDR3 regions. RT-PCR with HTBI primers came first, then second-round multiplex PCR. TCRdb recomputed calls from the multiplex PCR reads with MiXCR, one row per CDR3 protein. The sample carries about 380,000 distinct CDR3 sequences, approximately 15% recorded once. Researchers turned away patients with other autoimmune diseases, uncontrolled infections, pregnancy or lactation. Trimming left V 4 bases short and J 1 base short, with 10 bases between. This CDR3 region has 14 residues. The table lists this clonotype with many counts.

This chain uses TRBV12-3 or TRBV12-4 with TRBJ1-1; the D gene is possibly TRBD1 (6 bases). This TCR was sampled from a woman under 30 with stable Graves' hyperthyroidism. The specimen sequenced was peripheral blood. The CDR3 sequence is CASSWGGGNTEAFF. The CDR3 DNA is TGTGCCAGCAGTTGGGGGGGCGGGAACACTGAAGCTTTCTTT.